One sample yielded the 4 T cell receptor beta chains listed below, sequenced in a study of cytomegalovirus exposure and HLA in healthy donors. 13 Jbeta primers and 60 Vbeta primers were used for the PCR. The repertoire was sequenced with immunoSEQ multiplex PCR; TCRdb's copy has only in-frame clones and lacks some. The repertoire consists of some 140,000 clones, with roughly 83% occurring once and the leading ten covering about 3.1%. What was sequenced was PBMCs. The source is a female donor in good health and CMV-seronegative.

J is TRBJ2-5 and V is TRBV5-1; 12 bases fit TRBD2. Germline loops: CDR1 SGHRS, CDR2 YFSETQ. The CDR3 totals 16 residues. V gave up 0 bases and J gave up 3 bases; unmatched junction bases: 3. The CDR3 region is CASSLGASGGEETQYF. Written as DNA, the CDR3 is TGCGCCAGCAGCTTGGGGGCTAGCGGGGGGGAAGAGACCCAGTACTTC.

The chain carries TRBV5-1 and TRBJ1-1; D remains unclear. The CDR3 covers 14 residues. Per the germline V gene, CDR1 is SGHRS and CDR2 is YFSETQ. V dropped 4 bases and J dropped 1 base, with 11 bases sitting between them. The CDR3 bases are TGCGCCAGCAGCCATCCCACAGAGAACACTGAAGCTTTCTTT. Its translation: CASSHPTENTEAFF.

This chain uses TRBV30 with TRBJ2-1, with 8 bases identical to TRBD1. V was clipped by 7 bases and J by 10 bases; unmatched bases: 6. CDR3 length: 11 residues. Germline values: CDR1 GTSNPN, CDR2 SVGIG (reference sequence). CDR3 sequence: CASAGGNEQFF. The DNA for the CDR3 is TGTGCCTCGGCAGGGGGCAACGAGCAGTTCTTC.

J is TRBJ2-2 and V is TRBV9; a possible D gene is TRBD2 (6 bases). This CDR3 has 14 residues. Germline V gives CDR1 SGDLS, CDR2 YYNGEE. Trimming removed 0 bases from V and 4 bases from J, with 7 bases in between. Here the CDR3 reads CASSVETSTGELFF. Here the CDR3 DNA reads TGTGCCAGCAGCGTAGAGACTAGCACCGGGGAGCTGTTTTTT.